Shown below are 8 T cell receptor beta chains from a single sample sequenced in a study of blood T cell repertoires in COVID-19. The assay was immunoSEQ multiplex PCR, and TCRdb's table has in-frame clones only and misses some. Here the sample spans roughly 190,000 clones, 80% to 85% being singletons. The material sequenced was peripheral blood. The receptors derive from a woman between 65 and 79 years old with COVID-19, enrolled during active disease.

In this sample, this clone turned up a few times. This chain joins TRBV5-1 and TRBJ1-1, with TRBD1 matching over 10 bases. V dropped 3 bases and J dropped 0; count of bases not matched to a gene: 5. Germline values: CDR1 SGHRS, CDR2 YFSETQ. The CDR3 has 16 amino acids. The CDR3 nucleotides are TGCGCCAGCAGCTGGGGGACAGGGGCGATGAACACTGAAGCTTTCTTT. It translates to CASSWGTGAMNTEAFF.

This sequence joins TRBV10-2 and TRBJ2-5; 8 bases are shared with TRBD2. V lost 0 bases and J lost 5; bases outside the gene matches: 5. The CDR3 sequence is 15 residues long. CDR1 and CDR2 from the germline V gene are WSHSY and SAAADI. For the CDR3, the DNA is TGCGCCAGCAGTGAGTCGGGACGGGAGGGGGAGACCCAGTACTTC. Its protein product is CASSESGREGETQYF.

In its sample, this clone was seen a few times. The chain joins TRBV12-3 or TRBV12-4 to TRBJ1-5; TRBD1 might be the D (5 bases). The V end lost 2 bases, the J end lost 6 bases, and 8 bases lay between the germline ends. This CDR3 contains 13 residues. CDR3 nucleotides: TGTGCCAGCAGTTTACCAGGGATTCAGCCCCAGCATTTT. This gives the protein CASSLPGIQPQHF.

The chain uses TRBV19 and TRBJ2-3, with TRBD1 as a possible D gene (6 bases). The CDR3 is made up of 15 amino acids. V was shortened by 4 bases and J by 2 bases, with 13 bases between the two germline ends. Germline V gene data show CDR1 as LNHDA and CDR2 as SQIVND (reference sequence). The CDR3 sequence: CASSSRRGFTDTQYF. The CDR3, as DNA: TGTGCCAGTAGTAGTCGCAGGGGCTTCACAGATACGCAGTATTTT.

The chain couples TRBV10-3 to TRBJ2-1, with 10 bases matching TRBD2. Germline-derived CDR1 and CDR2 are ENHRY and SYGVKD. This CDR3 is built from 14 residues. V shed 6 bases, J shed 10 bases, and the junction held 9 bases outside the gene matches. CDR3 nucleotide sequence: TGTGCCATCAGCACAACTAGCGGGAACGACGAGCAGTTCTTC. The encoded protein is CAISTTSGNDEQFF.

The rearrangement links TRBV6-5 to TRBJ1-2; D remains ambiguous. V lost 6 bases, J lost 6 bases, and 14 bases lay in between. The CDR3 consists of 13 residues. Germline V gene sequence: CDR1 MNHEY, CDR2 SVGAGI. The CDR3 is CASRYRSSHGYTF. Here the CDR3 DNA reads TGTGCCAGCAGATATCGGTCATCCCATGGCTACACCTTC.

The V gene is TRBV5-1, the J gene TRBJ1-1; tentatively, D is TRBD1 (5 bases). The CDR3 loop spans 14 amino acids. The V and J ends lost 5 bases and 1 base respectively, with 12 bases between them. Germline CDR1 SGHRS, CDR2 YFSETQ. The CDR3, as DNA: TGCGCCAGCAGTATTCAGGGTGGGAACACTGAAGCTTTCTTT. Its translation is CASSIQGGNTEAFF.

This chain connects TRBV19 to TRBJ2-7; the match to TRBD1 covers 8 bases. The ends lost 11 bases at V and 2 bases at J; junction bases unmatched: 8. The CDR3 extends over 13 amino acids. The germline CDR1 and CDR2 sequences are LNHDA and SQIVND (reference sequence). Here the CDR3 reads CAGWTGYTYEQYF. DNA for the CDR3: TGTGCCGGTTGGACAGGGTATACCTACGAGCAGTACTTC.